The 22 T cell receptor beta chains presented below share a single source sample, sequenced in a study of blood T cell repertoires in COVID-19. Libraries were prepared by immunoSEQ multiplex PCR; TCRdb keeps only in-frame clonotypes and omits some of them. The sample records 200,000 to 250,000 clones, approximately 80% being singletons. Sequenced input: PBMCs or T cells enriched from blood (not recorded which). The receptors stem from a man between 60 and 75 years old who had recovered from COVID-19.

The chain couples TRBV7-2 to TRBJ1-2; 8 bases match TRBD1. Trimming took 5 bases from V and 8 from J; bases not matched to a gene: 10. The CDR3 spans 14 residues. Germline CDR1 reads SGHTA; CDR2 reads FQGNSA. CDR3 in amino acids: CASSAGQGLGGYTF. DNA for the CDR3: TGTGCCAGCAGCGCTGGACAGGGACTTGGGGGCTACACCTTC.

J is TRBJ2-3 and V is TRBV7-9, with a possible D match to TRBD1 (6 bases). V gave up 5 bases and J gave up 2 bases, with 17 bases separating them. CDR1 is SEHNR, CDR2 FQNEAQ, per germline (reference sequence). The CDR3 loop spans 16 amino acids. CDR3 coding DNA: TGTGCCAGCAGCCCAAGGGGGTGGGAATCCACAGATACGCAGTATTTT. It is translated as CASSPRGWESTDTQYF. Drawing the rest from reference TRBV7-9 and TRBJ2-3, the complete variable domain is DTGVSQNPRHKITKRGQNVTFRCDPISEHNRLYWYRQTLGQGPEFLTYFQNEAQLEKSRLLSDRFSAERPKGSFSTLEIQRTEQGDSAMYLCASSPRGWESTDTQYFGPGTRLTVL.

This chain connects TRBV27 to TRBJ1-6; 11 bases are shared with TRBD1. From germline, CDR1 is MNHEY and CDR2 SMNVEV (reference sequence). The V and J ends lost 0 bases and 0 bases, in that order; junction bases with no gene match: 7. The CDR3 contains 20 residues. CDR3 nucleotides: TGTGCCAGCAGTTTATCTGGGGACAGGGGGTATAGCTCCTATAATTCACCCCTCCACTTT. This encodes CASSLSGDRGYSSYNSPLHF.

The chain combines TRBV11-3 with TRBJ2-5; TRBD2 is a possible D gene (5 bases). Trimming stripped 5 bases from V and 5 bases from J, with 15 bases between. CDR1 and CDR2 from the germline V gene are SGHNT and YENEEA. This CDR3 is 14 amino acids long. CDR3 bases: TGTGCCAGCAGCCTGACATCGAGAGGGGAGACCCAGTACTTC. Translating gives CASSLTSRGETQYF.

The V and J genes are TRBV6-1 and TRBJ1-2; unclear D gene. Germline lookup yields CDR1 MNHNS and CDR2 SASEGT. The V gene lost 1 base and the J gene lost 0 bases, with 9 bases spanning the gap. This CDR3 region has 15 residues. Here the CDR3 DNA reads TGTGCCAGCAGTGAAGAGCACAGAGCTAACTATGGCTACACCTTC. It encodes CASSEEHRANYGYTF.

This clone was observed a few times. The J gene is TRBJ1-4, the V gene TRBV19; 10 bases are shared with TRBD1. Germline V gives CDR1 LNHDA, CDR2 SQIVND (reference sequence). Germline trimming cut 5 bases from V and 5 bases from J; bases unmatched to any gene: 5. This CDR3 region has 15 residues. The CDR3 DNA follows: TGTGCCAGTAGTCCTCGACAGGGGGCGAATGAAAAACTGTTTTTT. Protein: CASSPRQGANEKLFF. Combining the CDR3 with reference TRBV19 and TRBJ1-4 gives the whole variable domain DGGITQSPKYLFRKEGQNVTLSCEQNLNHDAMYWYRQDPGQGLRLIYYSQIVNDFQKGDIAEGYSVSREKKESFPLTVTSAQKNPTAFYLCASSPRQGANEKLFFGSGTQLSVL.

The J gene is TRBJ1-2, the V gene TRBV27, with 7 bases fitting TRBD1. Trimming cost V 0 bases and J 7 bases; bases outside gene matches: 8. CDR1 and CDR2 from the germline V gene are MNHEY and SMNVEV (reference sequence). This CDR3 has 15 amino acids. The CDR3 sequence: CASSLSLDRVSGYTF. CDR3 coding DNA: TGTGCCAGCAGTTTATCGCTCGACAGGGTGTCTGGCTACACCTTC.

The chain couples TRBV18 to TRBJ1-1; maybe TRBD1 (5 bases). CDR3 length: 16 residues. Looked up from germline, CDR1 is KGHSH and CDR2 is LQKENI. V was shortened by 1 base and J by 0 bases, with 12 bases between the two germline ends. Here the CDR3 DNA reads TGTGCCAGCTCACCACGCAGGGATGGCATGAACACTGAAGCTTTCTTT. It is translated as CASSPRRDGMNTEAFF.

The chain uses TRBV14 and TRBJ2-3; 9 bases agree with TRBD1. This CDR3 is 16 amino acids long. From germline, CDR1 is SGHDN and CDR2 FVKESK. Trimming removed 5 bases from V and 3 bases from J; junction bases left unmatched: 9. The CDR3 loop is CASSLTGGILTDTQYF. For the CDR3, the DNA is TGTGCCAGCAGCTTGACAGGGGGTATTTTAACAGATACGCAGTATTTT.

The V gene is TRBV5-1, the J gene TRBJ2-1, with D maybe TRBD1 (5 bases). CDR1 is SGHRS and CDR2 is YFSETQ in the germline V gene. V lost 4 bases and J lost 0, with 14 bases in between. This CDR3 is built from 16 residues. In DNA form, the CDR3 reads TGCGCCAGCAGCCTGGGGCAGGGAAGCTCCTACAATGAGCAGTTCTTC. Translating gives CASSLGQGSSYNEQFF.

The table lists this clone with a count of one. The chain employs TRBV5-5 and TRBJ2-7; 10 positions agree with TRBD1. CDR1 is SGHKS and CDR2 is YYEKEE in the germline V gene (reference sequence). With 0 bases clipped from V and 3 bases from J, the junction kept 3 bases outside the gene matches. CDR3 size: 15 residues. The CDR3 DNA reads as TGTGCCAGCAGCTTGGTGGGGACAGGGGTCTACGAGCAGTACTTC. Residues: CASSLVGTGVYEQYF. The full variable domain, with the rest looked up from reference TRBV5-5 and TRBJ2-7, is DAGVTQSPTHLIKTRGQQVTLRCSPISGHKSVSWYQQVLGQGPQFIFQYYEKEERGRGNFPDRFSARQFPNYSSELNVNALLLGDSALYLCASSLVGTGVYEQYFGPGTRLTVT.

This chain uses TRBV19 with TRBJ1-4, with TRBD1 identical over 7 bases. The CDR3 is made up of 15 amino acids. CDR1 LNHDA and CDR2 SQIVND come from the germline V gene (reference sequence). V was pared by 5 bases and J by 0 bases, with 3 bases of the junction left unmatched. CDR3 sequence reads: CASSVDRTTNEKLFF. The CDR3 nucleotides are TGTGCCAGTAGTGTGGACAGGACAACTAATGAAAAACTGTTTTTT.

The chain couples TRBV11-2 to TRBJ1-1; maybe TRBD1 (5 bases). V dropped 2 bases and J dropped 4 bases, with 20 bases sitting between them. From germline, CDR1 is SGHAT and CDR2 FQNNGV. The CDR3 runs to 17 residues. CDR3 bases: TGTGCCAGCAGCTTAATTAGTTGGAGTATGGGGGGCACTGAAGCTTTCTTT. Its protein is CASSLISWSMGGTEAFF. Full variable domain (outside the CDR3, taken from reference TRBV11-2 and TRBJ1-1): EAGVAQSPRYKIIEKRQSVAFWCNPISGHATLYWYQQILGQGPKLLIQFQNNGVVDDSQLPKDRFSAERLKGVDSTLKIQPAKLEDSAVYLCASSLISWSMGGTEAFFGQGTRLTVV.

The V and J genes are TRBV19 and TRBJ1-2; 7 bases fit TRBD1. CDR1 LNHDA and CDR2 SQIVND come from the germline V gene (reference sequence). Trimming at V came to 6 bases and at J to 2 bases, leaving 6 bases not matched to a gene. The CDR3 length is 14 residues. The DNA for the CDR3 is TGTGCCAGTAGAAACAGGGGATCGAACTATGGCTACACCTTC. Amino acid sequence: CASRNRGSNYGYTF.

V and J are TRBV3-1 (or the pseudogene TRBV3-2) and TRBJ2-1; 12 positions agree with TRBD2. From germline, CDR1 is LGHDT and CDR2 YNNKEL (reference sequence). After removal of 5 bases from V and 9 bases from J, the junction contained 11 bases not matched to a gene. This CDR3 has 16 amino acids. The CDR3 DNA reads as TGTGCCAGCAGCAAAGGTCCGACTAGCGGGGGTGGTGAGCAGTTCTTC. This gives the protein CASSKGPTSGGGEQFF.

V and J are TRBV29-1 and TRBJ2-7; D gene ambiguous. V gave up 4 bases and J gave up 2 bases, with 9 bases separating them. This CDR3 region has 12 residues. Germline CDR1 is SQVTM and CDR2 is ANQGSEA. The CDR3 region has the DNA TGCAGCGTTGTGACACAGACCTACGAGCAGTACTTC. It specifies CSVVTQTYEQYF.

This clone was seen only a few times. The J gene is TRBJ2-7, the V gene TRBV28; 7 nucleotides line up with TRBD1. V dropped 5 bases and J dropped 3; count of bases not matched to a gene: 4. Germline V CDR1 and CDR2: MDHEN, SYDVKM. The CDR3 has 13 amino acids. The CDR3 DNA sequence: TGTGCCAGCAGTGGGACAGCCAGCTACGAGCAGTACTTC. It specifies CASSGTASYEQYF.

This rearrangement joins TRBV14 to TRBJ2-1; possible D gene TRBD1, 5 bases. The CDR3 spans 15 residues. V was cut by 4 bases and J by 4 bases, with 14 bases left in between. Germline loops: CDR1 SGHDN, CDR2 FVKESK. CDR3 nucleotide sequence: TGTGCCAGCAGCCGAGAGACAGACTCATACAATGAGCAGTTCTTC. This translates into CASSRETDSYNEQFF.

V gene TRBV5-1 combines with J gene TRBJ2-5, with D perhaps matching TRBD2 (6 bases). Germline V gene sequence: CDR1 SGHRS, CDR2 YFSETQ. V was cut by 4 bases and J by 5 bases, with 18 bases left in between. The CDR3 has 15 residues. CDR3 nucleotides: TGCGCCAGCAGCCCTGTACTAGCTCCGGGGGAGACCCAGTACTTC. Protein: CASSPVLAPGETQYF.

The chain combines TRBV10-3 with TRBJ2-3, with 8 bases fitting TRBD2. This CDR3 is 14 amino acids long. Germline lookup yields CDR1 ENHRY and CDR2 SYGVKD. V lost 6 bases to trimming and J lost 2 bases; unmatched junction nucleotides: 4. The CDR3 loop is CAIRGLVSTDTQYF. In DNA form, the CDR3 reads TGTGCCATCAGGGGACTAGTTTCCACAGATACGCAGTATTTT.

This rearrangement joins TRBV27 to TRBJ2-1; D possibly corresponds to TRBD2 (6 bases). The V end lost 7 bases, the J end lost 0 bases, and 10 bases lay between the germline ends. The CDR3 sequence is 14 residues long. The germline CDR1 and CDR2 sequences are MNHEY and SMNVEV (reference sequence). The CDR3 region is CASIGGTSYNEQFF. In DNA form, the CDR3 reads TGTGCCAGCATAGGAGGGACCTCCTACAATGAGCAGTTCTTC.

This clone was recorded only once. The rearrangement links TRBV5-1 to TRBJ2-5, with 7 bases that match TRBD2. Germline V gives CDR1 SGHRS, CDR2 YFSETQ. The ends lost 4 bases at V and 2 bases at J; junction bases unmatched: 5. This CDR3 spans 14 amino acids. CDR3 region: CASSLGGTQETQYF. In DNA form, the CDR3 reads TGCGCCAGCAGCCTCGGGGGGACTCAAGAGACCCAGTACTTC.